The 21 T cell receptor beta chains reported below all come from one sample, sequenced in a study of neoadjuvant nivolumab and ipilimumab in lung cancer. Data came from immunoSEQ multiplex PCR; TCRdb stores just in-frame clones and leaves some out. The data hold 25,000 to 35,000 clones, with about 92% observed a single time. This specimen consisted of peripheral blood, obtained after neoadjuvant nivolumab, alone or with ipilimumab, at or shortly before surgery. These receptors all stem from an adult with non-small cell lung cancer.

The gene calls are TRBV5-1 and TRBJ2-1; D is possibly TRBD1 (5 bases). V lost 0 bases and J 8 bases, leaving 15 bases between the germline ends. The CDR3 has 15 residues. Germline CDR1 SGHRS, CDR2 YFSETQ. The CDR3 region has the DNA TGCGCCAGCAGCTTGGCCTGGCAGGGAAGGGATGAGCAGTTCTTC. Protein: CASSLAWQGRDEQFF.

The chain uses TRBV28 and TRBJ1-1; D is possibly TRBD1 (6 bases). The CDR3 extends over 14 amino acids. The germline gives CDR1 MDHEN, CDR2 SYDVKM. Trimming removed 6 bases at V and 1 base at J, with 12 bases between. This CDR3 reads CASSAGTQNTEAFF. DNA for the CDR3: TGTGCCAGCAGCGCTGGGACACAGAACACTGAAGCTTTCTTT.

This clone appeared once. V and J are TRBV13 and TRBJ2-2; maybe TRBD2 (6 bases). Germline V gene sequence: CDR1 PRHDT, CDR2 FYEKMQ (reference sequence). Trimming took 3 bases from V and 1 from J, leaving 6 bases between them. This CDR3 has 14 amino acids. This chain's CDR3 is CASSLGGNTGELFF. The CDR3 coding sequence is TGTGCCAGCAGCTTGGGGGGGAACACCGGGGAGCTGTTTTTT.

The J gene is TRBJ1-2, the V gene TRBV5-1; 8 positions agree with TRBD1. V lost 4 bases to trimming and J lost 6 bases; unmatched junction nucleotides: 5. Germline V gene sequence: CDR1 SGHRS, CDR2 YFSETQ. This CDR3 has 13 amino acids. DNA of the CDR3: TGCGCCAGCAGCCAGGGACAGGAGCATGGCTACACCTTC. Translating gives CASSQGQEHGYTF.

The rearrangement joins TRBV5-4 to TRBJ2-3; D is undetermined. The CDR3 contains 16 residues. The ends were cut back, 0 bases at V and 0 bases at J, with 11 bases in the middle. Germline CDR1 is SGHNT and CDR2 is YYREEE (reference sequence). The CDR3, as DNA: TGTGCCAGCAGCTTGGATCAGGACCTTAGCACAGATACGCAGTATTTT. Residues: CASSLDQDLSTDTQYF.

The chain employs TRBV9 and TRBJ2-5; no reliable D call. Per the germline V gene, CDR1 is SGDLS and CDR2 is YYNGEE. The CDR3 covers 13 residues. V gave up 0 bases and J gave up 5 bases, with 8 bases separating them. CDR3 DNA: TGTGCCAGCAGCGTAGCGGATCGGGAGACCCAGTACTTC. It encodes CASSVADRETQYF. The whole variable domain, remainder taken from reference TRBV9 and TRBJ2-5, is DSGVTQTPKHLITATGQRVTLRCSPRSGDLSVYWYQQSLDQGLQFLIQYYNGEERAKGNILERFSAQQFPDLHSELNLSSLELGDSALYFCASSVADRETQYFGPGTRLLVL.

The rearrangement uses TRBV29-1 and TRBJ1-2; D is uncertain. The CDR3 has 12 amino acids. CDR1 is SQVTM and CDR2 is ANQGSEA in the germline V gene. V lost 5 bases to trimming and J lost 8 bases, with 15 bases between them. The CDR3 protein is CSVQAGMGGYTF. The CDR3 DNA reads as TGCAGCGTTCAGGCGGGAATGGGAGGCTACACCTTC.

This clone was counted a single time. V and J are TRBV19 and TRBJ1-2; weak D call: TRBD1 (5 bases). The CDR3 consists of 13 residues. V lost 7 bases, J lost 0 bases, and 9 bases lay in between. Germline V CDR1 and CDR2: LNHDA, SQIVND (reference sequence). The CDR3 region has the DNA TGTGCCAGTACTCCAGGGCCTAACTATGGCTACACCTTC. Translated: CASTPGPNYGYTF.

This chain links TRBV11-3 with TRBJ2-2; 8 bases map to TRBD1. V shed 5 bases, J shed 6 bases, and the junction held 14 bases outside the gene matches. The CDR3 is made up of 17 amino acids. Germline V gene data show CDR1 as SGHNT and CDR2 as YENEEA. In DNA form, the CDR3 reads TGTGCCAGCAGCGCCGGTAACGGACAGGGTGATCCCGGGGAGCTGTTTTTT. Translation gives CASSAGNGQGDPGELFF.

The chain recombines TRBV7-9 with TRBJ1-3; no clear D gene. Per the germline V gene, CDR1 is SEHNR and CDR2 is FQNEAQ (reference sequence). This CDR3 is built from 13 residues. The V end lost 5 bases, the J end lost 8 bases, and 13 bases lay between the germline ends. The CDR3 sequence: CASSPVLWDTIYF. The DNA for the CDR3 is TGTGCCAGCAGCCCTGTTCTGTGGGACACCATATATTTT.

The rearrangement joins TRBV4-1 to TRBJ2-3; 9 bases agree with TRBD2. The CDR3 is 18 amino acids. Germline-derived CDR1 and CDR2 are MGHRA and YSYEKL. The trim removed 2 bases at V and 1 base at J, leaving 10 bases unmatched. The CDR3 reads CASSQTRGLARGTDTQYF. DNA for the CDR3: TGCGCCAGCAGCCAAACACGAGGACTAGCGCGGGGCACAGATACGCAGTATTTT.

V and J are TRBV6-5 and TRBJ2-3; TRBD2 is a possible D gene (5 bases). CDR1 and CDR2 (germline): MNHEY, SVGAGI. V was trimmed by 0 bases and J by 1 base, leaving 5 bases between them. CDR3 length: 14 residues. The CDR3 nucleotides are TGTGCCAGCAGTTACTCCGGGGGCACAGATACGCAGTATTTT. Encoded protein: CASSYSGGTDTQYF.

The chain employs TRBV27 and TRBJ1-5; TRBD1 matches at 9 bases. V shed 6 bases, J shed 5 bases, and the junction held 8 bases outside the gene matches. Germline V gene data show CDR1 as MNHEY and CDR2 as SMNVEV (reference sequence). The CDR3 runs 15 residues. The CDR3 bases are TGTGCCAGCAGACAGGGGGCCCCGTATGATCAGCCCCAGCATTTT. This translates into CASRQGAPYDQPQHF.

In its sample, this clone was seen once. The gene calls are TRBV15 and TRBJ2-3; TRBD2 aligns across 12 bases. Germline values: CDR1 LNHNV, CDR2 YYDKDF (reference sequence). CDR3 length equals 14 residues. Losses at the gene ends were 7 bases for V and 4 bases for J; bases not matched to a gene: 3. The DNA for the CDR3 is TGTGCCACCACGGCTAGCGGGAGGGCAGATACGCAGTATTTT. It encodes CATTASGRADTQYF. Complete variable domain (other parts from reference TRBV15 and TRBJ2-3): DAMVIQNPRYQVTQFGKPVTLSCSQTLNHNVMYWYQQKSSQAPKLLFHYYDKDFNNEADTPDNFQSRRPNTSFCFLDIRSPGLGDTAMYLCATTASGRADTQYFGPGTRLTVL.

The rearrangement joins TRBV6-5 to TRBJ2-7, with 9 nucleotides matching TRBD2. This CDR3 spans 15 amino acids. After removal of 7 bases from V and 8 bases from J, the junction contained 15 bases not matched to a gene. Germline V gene sequence: CDR1 MNHEY, CDR2 SVGAGI. The CDR3 nucleotides read TGTGCCAGCAAGACAGCGGGACTAGCCCGATATCAGCAGTACTTC. Its protein product is CASKTAGLARYQQYF.

This sequence joins TRBV5-6 and TRBJ2-2, with D hard to call. Trimming shortened V by 4 bases and J by 7 bases, and 11 bases separated the two germline ends. This CDR3 is 13 amino acids long. Germline lookup yields CDR1 SGHDT and CDR2 YYEEEE. In DNA, the CDR3 is TGTGCCAGCAGCACCAGGTTATACGGGGAGCTGTTTTTT. This sequence encodes CASSTRLYGELFF.

Comments on this clone: Other DNA sequences in the same sample also yield this CDR3. The chain uses TRBV27 and TRBJ1-1; perhaps TRBD1 as D (5 bases). The CDR3 has 13 amino acids. The V gene lost 6 bases and the J gene lost 0 bases, with 8 bases spanning the gap. Germline V gives CDR1 MNHEY, CDR2 SMNVEV (reference sequence). CDR3: CASRLGVNTEAFF. The CDR3, as DNA: TGTGCCAGCAGATTAGGGGTGAACACTGAAGCTTTCTTT.

A single count supports this clone. J is TRBJ2-1 and V is TRBV29-1; 8 bases are a match to TRBD2. This CDR3 has 16 residues. Germline V gene lookup returns CDR1 SQVTM and CDR2 ANQGSEA. V lost 3 bases and J lost 2; bases outside the gene matches: 9. This CDR3 reads CSVDTGGQLAYNEQFF. CDR3 DNA: TGCAGCGTTGATACGGGGGGGCAATTGGCCTACAATGAGCAGTTCTTC.

The V call is TRBV11-3, the J call TRBJ1-2; maybe TRBD1 (5 bases). Germline CDR1 SGHNT, CDR2 YENEEA. V lost 6 bases, J lost 8 bases, and 16 bases lay in between. The CDR3 extends over 13 amino acids. In DNA, the CDR3 is TGTGCCAGCAGTGGCCCAGGGTCGATCGGCTACACCTTC. Translation gives CASSGPGSIGYTF.

The CDR3 DNA reads TGTGCCACCAGCAGAGAGGTTTGGGGGACGTTGTACAATGAGCAGTTCTTC. It translates to CATSREVWGTLYNEQFF. The chain employs TRBV15 and TRBJ2-1; possibly TRBD1 or TRBD2 for D (5 bases each). The V gene lost 0 bases and the J gene lost 4 bases, with 16 bases spanning the gap. CDR3 length equals 17 residues. Germline V gives CDR1 LNHNV, CDR2 YYDKDF (reference sequence).

V gene TRBV6-6 combines with J gene TRBJ1-1; D may be TRBD1 (5 bases). Trimming took off 7 bases at V and 7 bases at J, with 13 bases between the two ends. The germline CDR1 and CDR2 sequences are MNHNY and SVGAGI (reference sequence). The CDR3 length is 12 residues. CDR3 bases: TGTGCCAGCAAGTTAGGGGTCGATGAAGCTTTCTTT. This translates into CASKLGVDEAFF.